This record covers a single T cell receptor (beta chain). This sample is part of a study of blood T cell repertoires in COVID-19. TCRdb's table, derived via immunoSEQ multiplex PCR, lists solely in-frame clones and lacks some. This table has about 97,000 clones, approximately 89% appearing once. V gave up 1 base and J gave up 2 bases, with 10 bases separating them. This CDR3 region has 16 residues. Germline assignment: CDR1 KGHDR and CDR2 SFDVKD. The V and J genes are TRBV24-1 and TRBJ2-2, with D perhaps matching TRBD2 (6 bases). Sample: peripheral blood. The sequence derives from a human donor in a cohort sampled during active COVID-19. The CDR3 loop reads CATSDLRDFNTGELFF. The CDR3 bases are TGTGCCACCAGTGATTTACGGGACTTTAACACCGGGGAGCTGTTTTTT.